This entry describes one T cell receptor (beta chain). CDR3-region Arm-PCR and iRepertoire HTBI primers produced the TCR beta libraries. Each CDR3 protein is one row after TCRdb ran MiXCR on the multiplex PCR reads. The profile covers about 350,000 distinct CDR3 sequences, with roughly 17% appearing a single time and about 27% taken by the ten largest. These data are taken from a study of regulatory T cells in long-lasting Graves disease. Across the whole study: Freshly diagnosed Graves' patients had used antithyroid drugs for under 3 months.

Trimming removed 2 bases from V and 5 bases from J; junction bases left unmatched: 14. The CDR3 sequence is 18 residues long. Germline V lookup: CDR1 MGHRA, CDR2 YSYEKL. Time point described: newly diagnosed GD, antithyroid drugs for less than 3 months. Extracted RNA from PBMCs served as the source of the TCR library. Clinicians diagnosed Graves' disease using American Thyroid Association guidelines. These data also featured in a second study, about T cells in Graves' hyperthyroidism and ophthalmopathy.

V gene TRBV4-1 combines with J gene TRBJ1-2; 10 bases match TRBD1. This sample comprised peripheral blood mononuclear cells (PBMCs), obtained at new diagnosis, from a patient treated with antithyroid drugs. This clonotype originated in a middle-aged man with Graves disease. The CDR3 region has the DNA TGCGCCAGCAGCCAAATACAAACCCGGGACAGGGGTGATTATGGCTACACCTTC. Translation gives CASSQIQTRDRGDYGYTF.